This entry is about one TCR beta chain. Which antigen it targets is not known. One base away there is no much larger clone; base qualities are not given. The collaborating institutions used their own protocols to collect whole blood in K2EDTA tubes. For TCRbeta analysis, collaborators shipped samples as frozen whole blood, isolated PBMCs, or DNA extracted from either of those sample types. From the cysteine up to the phenylalanine, the CDR3 has a length of 13 residues. Solely the CDR3 DNA is kept, with 39 bases framed from the first base. CDR1 and CDR2 are read off the germline V gene as SGHTA and FQGNSA. V is reduced by 11 bases and J by 4 bases, leaving a spacing of 15 bases between them. The data originate from a study of blood T cell repertoires in COVID-19 (dated by TCRdb to the early 2020s). About the study as a whole: The collaborator samples originated in the United States, Italy and Spain and spanned the acute and convalescent phases of COVID-19. The material from the prospective study consisted of cDNA or gDNA derived from T cells, B-cell-depleted T cells, or PBMCs. Where HLA class I and class II types were available, the types were taken from metadata supplied by the sample provider, not from assay-based typing. The dataset comprised deeply sampled blood TCRbeta repertoires from subjects exposed to, actively infected with, or recovered from COVID-19. A freely available public database, intended as a resource for researchers studying the immune response to SARS-CoV-2, is where the repertoires were released. The samples were drawn from the first 160 participants of the ongoing ImmuneRACE study and from 1,254 subjects provided by 6 global collaborators. Sample metadata almost always included a de-identified subject ID, COVID-19 status, age in years and sex.

Study-wide conclusions, independent of this receptor: Clinical and demographic metadata were provided uncurated, with the amount varying by source and participant.

TCRbeta CDR3 regions were amplified from genomic DNA using the immunoSEQ Assay, a bias-controlled multiplex PCR. The paper's processing steps were these. The number of nucleated cells in each sample was estimated by amplification of reference gene primers within the assay. To quantify the absolute abundance of each unique TCRbeta CDR3 rearrangement, sequence reads were collapsed and filtered. For each sample, productive Simpson clonality was calculated as the square root of Simpson's diversity index across productive rearrangements. TCRdb's version of the immuneACCESS table is confined to in-frame rearrangements and falls short of the full clone set. An unresolved V gene accounts for under half of the shortfall where checked; the remainder is of unknown origin. From that table come the V and J calls and clone size; the DNA was used to work out D and trimming. This sample holds around 110,000 clones; about nine tenths were observed only once. 1.8% of the sample lies in the top ten.

The sequenced material came from peripheral blood. The chain joins TRBV7-2 to TRBJ2-1; TRBD2 is a possible D gene, resting on 6 matching bases. The TCR comes from a human donor with active COVID-19. The donor label of this sample is uncertain. The encoded CDR3 is CASLALQYNEQFF. The nucleotide sequence reads as follows: TGTGCCTCTCTAGCGCTCCAATACAATGAGCAGTTCTTC.